This T cell receptor (beta chain) is drawn from a study of blood T cell repertoires in COVID-19. Study as a whole: Acute and convalescent COVID-19 samples came from the United States, Italy and Spain. PBMCs, B-cell-depleted T cells, or T cells provided the cDNA or gDNA that made up the material.

Patients from Seattle were sampled longitudinally, starting during active infection. Produced via immunoSEQ multiplex PCR; TCRdb's table is partial and in-frame only. The top ten clones hold about 2.1% of a sample with approximately 390,000 clones, more than 70% of them seen once. Losses at the gene ends were 6 bases for V and 10 bases for J; bases not matched to a gene: 14. Germline CDR1 reads KGHSH; CDR2 reads LQKENI. The CDR3 spans 16 residues. V and J are TRBV18 and TRBJ1-6; 8 nucleotides line up with TRBD1. Material: peripheral blood. The TCR sequence derives from a woman aged 60 to 75 with COVID-19, enrolled during active disease. CDR3 residues: CASSPLALTGGSPLHF. The CDR3, as DNA: TGTGCCAGCTCTCCGCTCGCATTAACAGGGGGATCACCCCTCCACTTT.